This T cell receptor beta chain was found in a study of T-cell memory formation after mild COVID-19. Study overall: Among the donors, TCR clusters were largely specific to each donor.

Each CDR3 protein gets one entry after TCRdb re-called the 5' RACE reads with MiXCR. The table records 400,000 to 450,000 distinct CDR3 sequences, 15% to 20% of them present only once. Input material: PBMCs or a T cell subset sorted from them (not recorded which). The receptor comes from a man in his late teens or twenties who had mild COVID-19 (a few samples of this study predate the infection). Cell type and time point are not known.

The CDR3 coding sequence is TGCGCCAGCAGCTTGGGGGACTGGGAGCTGTTTTTT. Residues: CASSLGDWELFF. This chain joins TRBV5-1 and TRBJ2-2, with D maybe TRBD2 (6 bases). The germline V and J ends were trimmed by 0 bases and 9 bases, with 6 bases remaining between them. This CDR3 is built from 12 residues. The germline gives CDR1 SGHRS, CDR2 YFSETQ.